A selection of T cell receptor beta chains follows, all from one sample in a study of cytomegalovirus exposure and HLA in healthy donors. Data came from immunoSEQ multiplex PCR; TCRdb stores just in-frame clones and leaves some out. The table for this sample gives approximately 77,000 clones. Sequenced: PBMCs. Source of these receptors: a man aged 25-45 years in good health and CMV-seronegative. Both conserved end residues are part of each CDR3. A D gene is named only where the DNA matches it firmly.

D gene	J gene	V gene	CDR3 protein	CDR3 DNA
.	TRBJ2-3	TRBV5-1	CASSRAGADTQYF	TGCGCCAGCAGTCGGGCAGGGGCAGATACGCAGTATTTT
.	TRBJ2-1	TRBV11-3	CASSSGVMNEQFF	TGTGCCAGCAGCTCCGGGGTCATGAATGAGCAGTTCTTC
TRBD1	TRBJ1-1	TRBV5-8	CASSKGQPNTEAFF	TGTGCCAGCAGCAAGGGACAGCCGAACACTGAAGCTTTCTTT
TRBD2	TRBJ2-7	TRBV5-1	CASSFAGASYEQYF	TGCGCCAGCAGCTTTGCGGGAGCTTCGTACGAGCAGTACTTC
.	TRBJ2-1	TRBV6-5	CASSYGAGYNEQFF	TGTGCCAGCAGTTACGGTGCGGGGTACAATGAGCAGTTCTTC
TRBD1	TRBJ2-3	TRBV9	CASSSSGTGGADTQYF	TGTGCCAGCAGCAGCTCCGGGACAGGGGGAGCAGATACGCAGTATTTT
TRBD1	TRBJ1-6	TRBV5-4	CASSRGQGRDSPLHF	TGTGCCAGCAGCCGTGGACAGGGGCGGGATTCACCCCTCCACTTT
.	TRBJ1-3	TRBV5-1	CASSADTGHPGNTIYF	TGCGCCAGCAGCGCCGATACAGGGCACCCTGGAAACACCATATATTTT
.	TRBJ2-5	TRBV6-1	CASSEGAELFGQETQYF	TGTGCCAGCAGTGAAGGAGCGGAGCTTTTTGGACAAGAGACCCAGTACTTC
TRBD1	TRBJ1-5	TRBV5-4	CASSSGGGDQPQHF	TGTGCCAGCAGCTCAGGGGGAGGAGATCAGCCCCAGCATTTT
.	TRBJ1-3	TRBV18	CASSPTLGTSESGNTIYF	TGTGCCAGCTCACCAACTTTGGGGACTTCCGAAAGTGGAAACACCATATATTTT
.	TRBJ1-5	TRBV5-6	CASSRRGQPQHF	TGTGCCAGCAGTCGGAGGGGTCAGCCCCAGCATTTT
.	TRBJ1-2	TRBV18	CASSLPQSGYTF	TGTGCCAGCTCCCTTCCACAATCCGGCTACACCTTC
.	TRBJ1-4	TRBV18	CASSTGSTNEKLFF	TGTGCCAGCTCCACGGGGTCAACTAATGAAAAACTGTTTTTT
.	TRBJ1-4	TRBV19	CASTSGWAANEKLFF	TGTGCCAGTACCTCGGGGTGGGCAGCTAATGAAAAACTGTTTTTT
.	TRBJ1-3	TRBV6-7	CASSYPLSYFGRNTIYF	TGTGCCAGCAGTTACCCACTGAGTTATTTCGGTAGAAACACCATATATTTT
.	TRBJ2-7	TRBV15	CATSRFGDEQYF	TGTGCCACCAGCAGATTCGGGGACGAGCAGTACTTC
.	TRBJ2-1	TRBV9	CASSVADGNIQSEQFF	TGTGCCAGCAGCGTAGCCGACGGGAATATTCAGTCTGAGCAGTTCTTC
TRBD1	TRBJ1-2	TRBV5-1	CASSLEGRTDRVYGYTF	TGCGCCAGCAGCTTGGAGGGTCGTACTGACAGGGTCTATGGCTACACCTTC
.	TRBJ2-5	TRBV7-6	CASSFGTVGGETQYF	TGTGCCAGCAGCTTCGGGACGGTGGGGGGAGAGACCCAGTACTTC
.	TRBJ2-7	TRBV6-5	CASSPRARPSEQYF	TGTGCCAGCAGTCCGCGGGCAAGGCCCTCCGAGCAGTACTTC
TRBD1	TRBJ1-2	TRBV6-1	CASTKVDRDDYGYTF	TGTGCCAGCACCAAAGTGGACAGGGACGACTATGGCTACACCTTC
.	TRBJ2-5	TRBV19	CASSRRSQETQYF	TGTGCCAGTAGTCGGCGGTCCCAAGAGACCCAGTACTTC
.	TRBJ2-7	TRBV28	CASSSPAGQIYEQYF	TGTGCCAGCAGTTCTCCGGCAGGGCAGATCTACGAGCAGTACTTC
.	TRBJ2-7	TRBV11-2	CASSQDYSYEQYF	TGTGCCAGCAGCCAGGACTATTCCTACGAGCAGTACTTC
.	TRBJ1-2	TRBV19	CATHKPGGFINYGYTF	TGTGCCACCCATAAACCGGGGGGATTCATTAACTATGGCTACACCTTC
TRBD2	TRBJ2-1	TRBV18	CASSVLAGVIDEQFF	TGTGCCAGCTCCGTACTAGCGGGGGTTATCGATGAGCAGTTCTTC
TRBD1	TRBJ2-2	TRBV5-1	CASSHGYRDRVKAGELFF	TGCGCCAGCAGTCACGGATACCGGGACAGGGTTAAGGCCGGGGAGCTGTTTTTT